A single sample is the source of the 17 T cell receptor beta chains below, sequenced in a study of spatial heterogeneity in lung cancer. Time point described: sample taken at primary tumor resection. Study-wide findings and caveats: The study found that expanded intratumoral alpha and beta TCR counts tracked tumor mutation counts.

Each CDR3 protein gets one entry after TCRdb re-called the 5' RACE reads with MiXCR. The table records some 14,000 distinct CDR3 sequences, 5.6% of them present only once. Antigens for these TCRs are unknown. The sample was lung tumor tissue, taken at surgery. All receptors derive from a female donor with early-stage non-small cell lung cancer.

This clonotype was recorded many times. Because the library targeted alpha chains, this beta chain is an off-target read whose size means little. CDR3 loop: CSIGGLLLSYGYTF. The CDR3 DNA follows: TGCAGCATAGGGGGGCTACTTCTTAGTTATGGCTACACCTTC. The V and J genes are TRBV20-1 and TRBJ1-2; tentative D call: TRBD1 (6 bases). The germline CDR1 and CDR2 sequences are DFQATT and SNEGSKA (reference sequence). The CDR3 runs 14 residues.

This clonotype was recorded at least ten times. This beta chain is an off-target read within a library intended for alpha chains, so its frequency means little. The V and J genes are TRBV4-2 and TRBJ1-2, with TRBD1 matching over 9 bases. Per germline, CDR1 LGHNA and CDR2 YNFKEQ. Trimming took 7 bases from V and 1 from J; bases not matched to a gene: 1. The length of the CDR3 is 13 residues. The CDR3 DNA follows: TGTGCCAGCAAGGGACAGGGTAACTATGGCTACACCTTC. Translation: CASKGQGNYGYTF.

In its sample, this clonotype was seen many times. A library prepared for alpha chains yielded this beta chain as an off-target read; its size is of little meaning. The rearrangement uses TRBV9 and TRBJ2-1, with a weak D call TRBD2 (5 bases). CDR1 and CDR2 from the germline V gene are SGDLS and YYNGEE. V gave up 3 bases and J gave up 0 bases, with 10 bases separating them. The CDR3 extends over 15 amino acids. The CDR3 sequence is CASSGTPSSYNEQFF. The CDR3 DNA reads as TGTGCCAGCAGCGGGACTCCGAGCTCCTACAATGAGCAGTTCTTC.

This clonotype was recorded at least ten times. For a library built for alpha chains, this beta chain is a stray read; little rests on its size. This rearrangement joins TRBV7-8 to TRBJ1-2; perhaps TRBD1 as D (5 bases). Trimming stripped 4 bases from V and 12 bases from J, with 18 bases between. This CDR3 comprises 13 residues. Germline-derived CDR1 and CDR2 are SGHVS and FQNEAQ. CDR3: CASSSYPGTDDTF. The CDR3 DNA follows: TGTGCCAGCAGCTCTTACCCGGGGACCGACGACACCTTC.

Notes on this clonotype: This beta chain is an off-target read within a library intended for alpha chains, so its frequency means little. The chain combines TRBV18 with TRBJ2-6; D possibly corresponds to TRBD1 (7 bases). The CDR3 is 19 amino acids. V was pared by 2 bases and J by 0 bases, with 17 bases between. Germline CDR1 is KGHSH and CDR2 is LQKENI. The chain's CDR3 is CASSPVDRRGPSGANVLTF. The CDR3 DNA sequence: TGTGCCAGCTCACCAGTGGACAGGAGGGGTCCCTCTGGGGCCAACGTCCTGACTTTC.

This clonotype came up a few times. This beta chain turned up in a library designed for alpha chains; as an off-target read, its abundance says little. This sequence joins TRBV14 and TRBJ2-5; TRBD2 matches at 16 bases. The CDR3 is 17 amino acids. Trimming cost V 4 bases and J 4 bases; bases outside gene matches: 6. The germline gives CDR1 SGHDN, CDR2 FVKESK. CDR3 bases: TGTGCCAGCAGCCCGGGACTAGCGGGGGGGCCCCGAGAGACCCAGTACTTC. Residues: CASSPGLAGGPRETQYF.

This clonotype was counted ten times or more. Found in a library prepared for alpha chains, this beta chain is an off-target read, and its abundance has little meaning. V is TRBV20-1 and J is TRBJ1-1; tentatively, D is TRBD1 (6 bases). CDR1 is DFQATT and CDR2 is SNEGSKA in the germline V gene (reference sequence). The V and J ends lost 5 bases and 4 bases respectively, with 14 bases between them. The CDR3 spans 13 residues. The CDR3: CSAPRRGGTEAFF. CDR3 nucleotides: TGCAGTGCTCCCCGCAGGGGCGGCACTGAAGCTTTCTTT.

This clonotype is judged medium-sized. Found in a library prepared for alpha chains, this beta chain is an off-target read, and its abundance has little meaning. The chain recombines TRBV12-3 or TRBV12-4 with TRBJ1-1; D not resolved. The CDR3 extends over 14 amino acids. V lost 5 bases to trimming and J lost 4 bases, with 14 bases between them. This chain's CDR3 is CASSTRRETTEAFF. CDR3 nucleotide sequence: TGTGCCAGCAGTACCCGACGGGAGACCACTGAAGCTTTCTTT.

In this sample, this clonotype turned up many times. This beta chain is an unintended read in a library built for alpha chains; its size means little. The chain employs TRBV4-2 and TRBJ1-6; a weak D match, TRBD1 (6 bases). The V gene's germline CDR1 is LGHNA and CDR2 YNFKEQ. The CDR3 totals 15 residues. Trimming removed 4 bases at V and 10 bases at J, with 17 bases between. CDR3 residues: CASSREQGGGSPLHF. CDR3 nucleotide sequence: TGTGCCAGCAGCCGAGAACAGGGAGGAGGGTCACCCCTCCACTTT.

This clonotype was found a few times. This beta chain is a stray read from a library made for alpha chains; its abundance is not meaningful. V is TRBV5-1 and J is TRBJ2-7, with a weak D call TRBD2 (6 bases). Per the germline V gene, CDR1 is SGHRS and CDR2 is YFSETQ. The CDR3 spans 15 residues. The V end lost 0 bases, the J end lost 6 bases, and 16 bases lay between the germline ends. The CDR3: CASSLDLAGSGEQYF. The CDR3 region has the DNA TGCGCCAGCAGCTTGGATCTGGCGGGATCGGGCGAGCAGTACTTC.

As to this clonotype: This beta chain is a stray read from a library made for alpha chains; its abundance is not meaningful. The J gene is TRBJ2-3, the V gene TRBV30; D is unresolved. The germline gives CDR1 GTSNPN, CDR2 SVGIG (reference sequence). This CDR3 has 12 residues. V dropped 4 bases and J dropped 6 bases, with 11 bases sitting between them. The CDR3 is CAWNLVEDTQYF. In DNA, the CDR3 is TGTGCCTGGAACTTGGTAGAGGATACGCAGTATTTT.

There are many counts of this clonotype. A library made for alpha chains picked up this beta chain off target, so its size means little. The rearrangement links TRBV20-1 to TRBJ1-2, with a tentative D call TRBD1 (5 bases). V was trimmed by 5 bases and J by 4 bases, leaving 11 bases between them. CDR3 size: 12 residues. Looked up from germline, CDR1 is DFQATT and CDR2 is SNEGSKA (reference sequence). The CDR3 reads CSAPRTGYGYTF. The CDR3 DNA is TGCAGTGCTCCACGAACAGGCTATGGCTACACCTTC.

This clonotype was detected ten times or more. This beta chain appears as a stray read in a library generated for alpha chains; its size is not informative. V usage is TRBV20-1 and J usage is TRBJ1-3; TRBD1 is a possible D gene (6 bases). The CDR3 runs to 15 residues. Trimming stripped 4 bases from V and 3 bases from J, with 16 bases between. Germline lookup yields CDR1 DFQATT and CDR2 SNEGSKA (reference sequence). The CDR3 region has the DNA TGCAGTGCTATGTTATATGGGACATTTGGAAACACCATATATTTT. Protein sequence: CSAMLYGTFGNTIYF.

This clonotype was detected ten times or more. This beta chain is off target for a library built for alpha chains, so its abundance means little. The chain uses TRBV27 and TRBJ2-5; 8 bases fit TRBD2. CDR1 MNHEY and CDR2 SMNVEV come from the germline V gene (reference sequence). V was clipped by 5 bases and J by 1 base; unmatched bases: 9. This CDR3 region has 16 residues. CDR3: CASSPASGGPQETQYF. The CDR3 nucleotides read TGTGCCAGCAGTCCCGCCAGCGGGGGACCCCAAGAGACCCAGTACTTC.

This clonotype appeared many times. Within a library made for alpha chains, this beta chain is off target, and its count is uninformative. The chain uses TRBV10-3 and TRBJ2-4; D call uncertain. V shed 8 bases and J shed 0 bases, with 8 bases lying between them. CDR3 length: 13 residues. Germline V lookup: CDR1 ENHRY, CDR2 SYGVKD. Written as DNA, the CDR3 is TGTGCCATCCAACAGCTAGCCAAAAACATTCAGTACTTC. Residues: CAIQQLAKNIQYF.

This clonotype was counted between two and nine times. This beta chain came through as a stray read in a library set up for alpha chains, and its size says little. The CDR3: CASSPPTGLAGTGELFF. The CDR3 nucleotides read TGTGCCAGCTCACCTCCGACGGGACTAGCTGGAACCGGGGAGCTGTTTTTT. The chain is built from TRBV18 and TRBJ2-2, with 9 bases that match TRBD2. Germline V lookup: CDR1 KGHSH, CDR2 LQKENI. The J segment lost 5 bases and the V segment lost 3 bases, leaving 10 bases of the junction unmatched. This CDR3 has 17 residues.

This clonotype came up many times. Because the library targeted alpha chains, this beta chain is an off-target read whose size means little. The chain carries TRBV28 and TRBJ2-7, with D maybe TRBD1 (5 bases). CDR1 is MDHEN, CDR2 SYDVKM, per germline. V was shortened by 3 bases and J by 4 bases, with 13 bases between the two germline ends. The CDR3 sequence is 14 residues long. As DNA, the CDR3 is TGTGCCAGCAGTTTGAACCCAGGGTGGTACGAGCAGTACTTC. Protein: CASSLNPGWYEQYF. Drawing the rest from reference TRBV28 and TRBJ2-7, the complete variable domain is DVKVTQSSRYLVKRTGEKVFLECVQDMDHENMFWYRQDPGLGLRLIYFSYDVKMKEKGDIPEGYSVSREKKERFSLILESASTNQTSMYLCASSLNPGWYEQYFGPGTRLTVT.